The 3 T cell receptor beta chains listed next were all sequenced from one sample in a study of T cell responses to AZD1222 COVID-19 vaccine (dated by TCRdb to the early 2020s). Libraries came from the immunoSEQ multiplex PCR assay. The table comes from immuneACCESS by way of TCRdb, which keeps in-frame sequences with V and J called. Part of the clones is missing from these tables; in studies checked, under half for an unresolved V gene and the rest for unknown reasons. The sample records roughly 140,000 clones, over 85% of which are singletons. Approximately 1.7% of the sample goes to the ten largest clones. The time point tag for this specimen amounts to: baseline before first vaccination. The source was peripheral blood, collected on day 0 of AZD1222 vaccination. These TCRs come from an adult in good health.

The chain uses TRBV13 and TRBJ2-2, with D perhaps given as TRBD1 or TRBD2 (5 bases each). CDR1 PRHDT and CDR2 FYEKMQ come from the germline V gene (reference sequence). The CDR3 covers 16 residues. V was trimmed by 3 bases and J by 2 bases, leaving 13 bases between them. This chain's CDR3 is CASSFRGGVNTGELFF. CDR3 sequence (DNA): TGTGCCAGCAGCTTTCGTGGGGGTGTAAACACCGGGGAGCTGTTTTTT.

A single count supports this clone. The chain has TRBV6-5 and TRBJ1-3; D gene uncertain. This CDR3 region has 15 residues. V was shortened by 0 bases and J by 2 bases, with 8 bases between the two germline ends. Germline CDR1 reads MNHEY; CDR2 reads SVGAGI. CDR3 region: CASSYSGGPGNTIYF. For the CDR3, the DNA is TGTGCCAGCAGTTACTCAGGAGGGCCTGGAAACACCATATATTTT.

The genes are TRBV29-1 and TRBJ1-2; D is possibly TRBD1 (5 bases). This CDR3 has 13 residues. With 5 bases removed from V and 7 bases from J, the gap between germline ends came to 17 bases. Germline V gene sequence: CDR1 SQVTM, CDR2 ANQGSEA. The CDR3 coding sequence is TGCAGCGTTTTGGTTCGGGGCTTTTCTGGCTACACCTTC. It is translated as CSVLVRGFSGYTF.